The sequence of this TCR beta chain was determined in a study of T cell responses to AZD1222 COVID-19 vaccine. In regard to this clone: The antigen is undetermined.

Trimming left V 0 bases short and J 9 bases short, with 6 bases between. This CDR3 has 11 residues. Germline CDR1 is SGHTA and CDR2 is FQGNSA. Notes on the study in general: The donor cohort was predominantly white British with a female majority, and clonal diversity may have been underestimated.

TCRdb's copy holds only in-frame clones and misses some; the assay was immunoSEQ multiplex PCR. Of under 200,000 clones listed, 90% to 95% are singletons. The sequence was collected from an adult in good health. Sequenced material: peripheral blood, taken on day 0 of AZD1222 vaccination. This chain joins TRBV7-2 and TRBJ2-7; D uncertain. CDR3 protein: CASSLAVGQYF. The DNA of the CDR3 is TGTGCCAGCAGCTTAGCCGTCGGGCAGTACTTC.